A selection of T cell receptor beta chains follows, all from one sample in a study of shared clonotypes between healthy human individuals. Clones were read by immunoSEQ multiplex PCR, and TCRdb kept only the in-frame ones, dropping some. The table lists around 1.1 million clones, 77% of them singletons. The sequencing input was memory CD4+ T cells from PBMCs. These TCRs come from a man between 18 and 35 years old in good health. Some clones in this sample may be carry-over from other donors' samples. Each CDR3 is given without its conserved first and last residue. D genes are given only for firm matches.

15	TRBV2	TRBD2	TRBJ2-7	ASSALVSTGGTYEQY
13	TRBV7-2	.	TRBJ1-1	ASSPPIGLNTEAF
13	TRBV11-2	.	TRBJ2-2	ASSLVGMNTGELF
12	TRBV6-1	.	TRBJ1-1	ASSSVGGYTEAF
11	TRBV19	.	TRBJ2-3	ASSKRLADTQY
10	TRBV10-3	.	TRBJ2-3	ATGVNTDTQY
13	TRBV28	.	TRBJ2-5	ASSLRDSWGETQY
14	TRBV5-1	TRBD1	TRBJ2-2	ASSRRGQVKDGELF
12	TRBV7-2	.	TRBJ1-2	ASSLVQGNYGYT
12	TRBV5-1	TRBD1	TRBJ1-4	ASSVGTGSEKLF
11	TRBV6-4	.	TRBJ1-2	ASSDGQGYGYT
12	TRBV11-2	.	TRBJ2-7	ASSFLGHSYEQY
15	TRBV25-1	TRBD1	TRBJ2-6	ASSASTGEAGANVLT
10	TRBV2	TRBD1	TRBJ2-7	ANTDRAYEQY
14	TRBV5-4	TRBD2	TRBJ2-1	ASSLGAGVTYNEQF